Listed below are T cell receptor beta chains from one sample, sequenced in a study of blood T cells in healthy people across ages. One entry per CDR3 protein, called by TCRdb with MiXCR from the 5' RACE reads. In the table there are about 800,000 distinct CDR3 sequences, around a quarter of which are singletons. The same sample was also used in a study of T cells of mothers and their children.

Input material: blood. The receptors were gathered from a boy aged 10-17 years in good health. CDR3s include the opening cysteine and the closing phenylalanine or tryptophan.

CDR3aa	v_gene	j_gene
CSVEAGGSEAFF	TRBV29-1	TRBJ1-1
CSAREGTSRYNEQFF	TRBV20-1	TRBJ2-1
CSAIIAGGGYNEQFF	TRBV20-1	TRBJ2-1
CASSLLLAGEGDTQYF	TRBV4-3	TRBJ2-3
CASSSPGAPTGELFF	TRBV7-9	TRBJ2-2
CASSLWTRPPSYNEQFF	TRBV28	TRBJ2-1
CASTRGGSQETQYF	TRBV12-3/TRBV12-4	TRBJ2-5
CASSYRRSGANVLTF	TRBV12-3/TRBV12-4	TRBJ2-6
CSVGTILIETQYF	TRBV29-1	TRBJ2-5
CSASSPDRNEQFF	TRBV20-1	TRBJ2-1
CASRWGQGEVAHF	TRBV6-6	TRBJ1-6
CASSYGEGVGEQFF	TRBV6-5	-
CASSQARENTQYF	TRBV4-3	TRBJ2-3
CSATFNREGGETQYF	TRBV20-1	TRBJ2-5
CASSLTFGGAEEQYF	TRBV7-3	TRBJ2-7
CASSIFHRVPTYEQYF	TRBV19	TRBJ2-7
CASSLLGQGNDEQYF	TRBV7-2	-
CSALGLHMNTEAFF	TRBV29-1	TRBJ1-1
CSVRQGPYGYTF	TRBV20-1	TRBJ1-2
CASSSSGVEINEQFF	TRBV12-3/TRBV12-4	TRBJ2-1
CASSQGTGGANVLTF	TRBV4-2	TRBJ2-6
CASSFGPGDRSSGANVLTF	TRBV7-9	TRBJ2-6
CASSLFRQSNQPQHF	TRBV28	TRBJ1-5
CASSIRGGSSSYNEQFF	TRBV9	TRBJ2-1
CASRRNAGELFF	TRBV6-1	TRBJ2-2
CASSFGQGTDTQYF	TRBV27	TRBJ2-3
CASSLDPGEHSPLHF	TRBV5-1	TRBJ1-6
CASSLFAEGTGELFF	TRBV5-1	TRBJ2-2
CASSPSGSFPNEQFF	TRBV4-3	TRBJ2-1
CASSYEYEQYF	TRBV6-5	TRBJ2-7
CASSSGTGIPVYEKLFF	TRBV6-1	TRBJ1-4
CASGREGRYEQYF	TRBV27	TRBJ2-7
CASNPTGGLAVSKTQYF	TRBV28	TRBJ2-5
CSESDGRDEQFF	TRBV29-1	TRBJ2-1
CACSSQGFPQETQYF	TRBV6-5	TRBJ2-5
CSYRQRQENQYF	TRBV29-1	-
CSLTGKEDGYTF	TRBV20-1	TRBJ1-2
CSVGTNTEAFF	TRBV29-1	TRBJ1-1
CASSHSGSQTQYF	TRBV7-2	-
CSAPGTLTYNEQFF	TRBV20-1	TRBJ2-1
CASSAPGQGEQFF	TRBV9	TRBJ2-1
CASSNALNTEAFF	TRBV5-1	TRBJ1-1
CASSQGTQSRGYTF	TRBV4-3	TRBJ1-2
CASRTSGGQSRPDTQYF	TRBV5-1	TRBJ2-3
CASSLEGGDTEAFF	TRBV7-9	TRBJ1-1
CASSSVVQPQHF	TRBV12-3/TRBV12-4	TRBJ1-5
CASSLDGAGRGQYF	TRBV7-2	TRBJ2-5
CASSLVPGQGELFF	TRBV5-6	TRBJ2-2
CASSRGQGMRYEQYF	TRBV5-1	TRBJ2-7
CAYGPGNNSPLHF	TRBV30	TRBJ1-6
CASSLGRVFSHEQYF	TRBV28	TRBJ2-7
CSARASGGSYEQYF	TRBV20-1	TRBJ2-7
CASRQGLNTGELFF	TRBV7-9	TRBJ2-2
CASTPGTAHHQPQHF	TRBV28	TRBJ1-5